The text below deals with one T cell receptor beta chain. The entry originates in a study of blood T cell repertoires in COVID-19. The CDR3 totals 14 residues. After removal of 5 bases from V and 6 bases from J, the junction contained 4 bases not matched to a gene. Germline loops: CDR1 GTSNPN, CDR2 SVGIG (reference sequence). Sequenced by immunoSEQ multiplex PCR; TCRdb stores in-frame clones only, minus some. The sample has around 170,000 clones, under 90% seen once; the top ten hold around 12%. Sequenced material: PBMCs or T cells enriched from blood (not recorded which). This sequence was found in a man aged 45-60 years who had recovered from COVID-19. The J gene is TRBJ2-4, the V gene TRBV30, with 13 bases matching TRBD2. The CDR3 loop reads CAWETSGGGNIQYF. In DNA, the CDR3 is TGTGCCTGGGAAACTAGCGGGGGGGGAAACATTCAGTACTTC.